Below are 20 T cell receptor beta chains sequenced from a single sample in a study of shared clonotypes between healthy human individuals. The table came from immunoSEQ multiplex PCR; TCRdb's copy has only in-frame clones and leaves some out. The sample holds some 550,000 clones, 95% to 98% seen once. The sample comprised naive CD4+ T cells sorted from blood. Subset meaning: CD45RA+ positively selected. These receptors came from a woman in her thirties in good health.

In its sample, this clone was seen once. The rearrangement joins TRBV28 to TRBJ1-1, with 10 bases lining up with TRBD1. CDR1 MDHEN and CDR2 SYDVKM come from the germline V gene. CDR3 length: 15 residues. Trimming cost V 3 bases and J 11 bases; bases outside gene matches: 12. The CDR3 sequence is CASSFAGTGAGGAFF. The CDR3 coding sequence is TGTGCCAGCAGTTTTGCCGGGACAGGGGCCGGGGGCGCTTTCTTT.

The chain employs TRBV19 and TRBJ2-3; 7 bases match TRBD1. V was clipped by 3 bases and J by 6 bases; unmatched bases: 6. CDR3 size: 14 residues. Germline CDR1 is LNHDA and CDR2 is SQIVND (reference sequence). The CDR3 region has the DNA TGTGCCAGTAGTATGGACAGGCCCAGCGATACGCAGTATTTT. This translates into CASSMDRPSDTQYF. The full variable domain, completed using reference TRBV19 and TRBJ2-3, is DGGITQSPKYLFRKEGQNVTLSCEQNLNHDAMYWYRQDPGQGLRLIYYSQIVNDFQKGDIAEGYSVSREKKESFPLTVTSAQKNPTAFYLCASSMDRPSDTQYFGPGTRLTVL.

The V gene is TRBV27, the J gene TRBJ2-7; 9 bases align to TRBD2. The junction had 7 bases not matched to a gene; V was cut back by 6 bases and J by 7 bases. The CDR3 is 13 residues long. Germline lookup yields CDR1 MNHEY and CDR2 SMNVEV (reference sequence). CDR3 sequence (DNA): TGTGCCAGCAGCAAATCACTAGCGGGTGAGCAGTACTTC. It codes for CASSKSLAGEQYF.

The sample holds one count of this clone. The V call is TRBV15, the J call TRBJ2-7; D remains ambiguous. The CDR3 contains 15 residues. The V end lost 0 bases, the J end lost 6 bases, and 15 bases lay between the germline ends. Germline V gene lookup returns CDR1 LNHNV and CDR2 YYDKDF (reference sequence). CDR3 nucleotide sequence: TGTGCCACCAGCAGAGATGTGTCAGTTCGTGGCGAGCAGTACTTC. It yields the protein CATSRDVSVRGEQYF.

The chain recombines TRBV6-5 with TRBJ2-5; D ambiguous. CDR3 length: 14 residues. The V gene's germline CDR1 is MNHEY and CDR2 SVGAGI. Trimming removed 0 bases at V and 3 bases at J, with 8 bases between. Here the CDR3 DNA reads TGTGCCAGCAGTTACTCGATAAGGAAAGAGACCCAGTACTTC. Its protein product is CASSYSIRKETQYF.

The chain carries TRBV27 and TRBJ2-6; D unresolved. Germline V gives CDR1 MNHEY, CDR2 SMNVEV (reference sequence). The V end lost 0 bases, the J end lost 0 bases, and 6 bases lay between the germline ends. The CDR3 has 16 residues. CDR3: CASSLSPRSGANVLTF. The CDR3 coding sequence is TGTGCCAGCAGTTTATCCCCCCGCTCTGGGGCCAACGTCCTGACTTTC. Complete variable domain (other parts from reference TRBV27 and TRBJ2-6): EAQVTQNPRYLITVTGKKLTVTCSQNMNHEYMSWYRQDPGLGLRQIYYSMNVEVTDKGDVPEGYKVSRKEKRNFPLILESPSPNQTSLYFCASSLSPRSGANVLTFGAGSRLTVL.

As regards this clone: The junction departs from germline at one end; a sequencing error may be responsible. The chain is built from TRBV7-3 and TRBJ2-2; possibly TRBD2 for D (6 bases). The CDR3 runs 16 residues. Per the germline V gene, CDR1 is SGHTA and CDR2 is FQGTGA. The CDR3 is CASGLRDSRSTGELFF. The CDR3 DNA reads TGTGCCAGCGGCTTACGGGACTCTCGTAGCACCGGGGAGCTGTTTTTT. Filled out from reference TRBV7-3 and TRBJ2-2, the complete variable domain reads GAGVSQTPSNKVTEKGKYVELRCDPISGHTALYWYRQSLGQGPEFLIYFQGTGAADDSGLPNDRFFAVRPEGSVSTLKIQRTERGDSAVYLCASGLRDSRSTGELFFGEGSRLTVL.

The genes are TRBV5-1 and TRBJ2-1; 10 positions agree with TRBD2. V lost 1 base and J lost 9; bases outside the gene matches: 10. Germline CDR1 and CDR2: SGHRS and YFSETQ. CDR3 length equals 16 residues. The CDR3 DNA follows: TGCGCCAGCAGCTTGACAGCGGGAGGGCCCGGGGGTGAGCAGTTCTTC. Its translation: CASSLTAGGPGGEQFF.

The rearrangement links TRBV2 to TRBJ2-5; TRBD1 matches at 9 bases. In germline, CDR1 is SNHLY, CDR2 FYNNEI. J gave up 5 bases and V 6 bases, and 7 bases lay outside the gene matches. This CDR3 has 14 amino acids. CDR3 residues: CASSPGQGWETQYF. Here the CDR3 DNA reads TGTGCCAGCAGCCCGGGACAGGGATGGGAGACCCAGTACTTC.

The genes are TRBV28 and TRBJ2-3; the match to TRBD2 covers 8 bases. Germline V gene data show CDR1 as MDHEN and CDR2 as SYDVKM. V shed 3 bases, J shed 5 bases, and the junction held 13 bases outside the gene matches. There are 17 residues in the CDR3. The CDR3 nucleotides read TGTGCCAGCAGTTTCCCCGGCTGGCGGGAGGAGGAAGATACGCAGTATTTT. Its translation: CASSFPGWREEEDTQYF.

The rearrangement links TRBV28 to TRBJ2-1; 9 nucleotides line up with TRBD2. The CDR3 consists of 15 residues. The V segment lost 5 bases and the J segment 7 bases; nucleotides outside the gene matches: 9. Looked up from germline, CDR1 is MDHEN and CDR2 is SYDVKM. The CDR3: CASSRSSGNINEQFF. CDR3 DNA sequence: TGTGCCAGCAGTAGGTCTAGCGGGAATATAAATGAGCAGTTCTTC.

The CDR3 bases are TGTGCCAGTAGTATTGGTGGGGGTTACACTGAAGCTTTCTTT. Protein sequence: CASSIGGGYTEAFF. The gene calls are TRBV19 and TRBJ1-1, with a tentative D call TRBD1 (5 bases). CDR3 length: 14 amino acids. The V end was cut by 3 bases, the J end by 3 bases, with 11 bases between. The germline gives CDR1 LNHDA, CDR2 SQIVND (reference sequence).

The chain is built from TRBV30 and TRBJ1-2, with unresolved D. V lost 0 bases and J 4 bases, leaving 15 bases between the germline ends. Germline V lookup: CDR1 GTSNPN, CDR2 SVGIG (reference sequence). The CDR3 contains 15 residues. CDR3 bases: TGTGCCTGGAGTGTACTGCCAGGAGCCCGCTATGGCTACACCTTC. Its translation is CAWSVLPGARYGYTF.

The chain joins TRBV11-2 to TRBJ2-1; 7 nucleotides line up with TRBD1. CDR3 length: 16 residues. Germline loops: CDR1 SGHAT, CDR2 FQNNGV. V lost 5 bases to trimming and J lost 4 bases; unmatched junction nucleotides: 11. In DNA, the CDR3 is TGTGCCAGCAGCCCTCGAGGACAGGTTCCGTACAATGAGCAGTTCTTC. The encoded protein is CASSPRGQVPYNEQFF.

This CDR3 is CSVEGDRITGFSPLHF. Here the CDR3 DNA reads TGCAGCGTTGAAGGGGACAGGATAACTGGTTTCTCACCCCTCCACTTT. The rearrangement links TRBV29-1 to TRBJ1-6; the match to TRBD1 covers 8 bases. With V trimmed by 1 base and J by 10 bases, 12 bases remained unmatched. This CDR3 spans 16 amino acids. Germline V gives CDR1 SQVTM, CDR2 ANQGSEA.

V gene TRBV27 combines with J gene TRBJ1-2; 7 bases are shared with TRBD1. Germline lookup yields CDR1 MNHEY and CDR2 SMNVEV (reference sequence). The CDR3 runs to 15 residues. The V gene end was trimmed by 5 bases and the J gene end by 8 bases; junction bases not matched to a gene: 14. Here the CDR3 reads CASSPAETGLHGYTF. In DNA form, the CDR3 reads TGTGCCAGCAGTCCCGCCGAGACAGGGTTGCACGGCTACACCTTC.

The chain joins TRBV29-1 to TRBJ2-5, with D unresolved. The CDR3 extends over 10 amino acids. With 3 bases removed from V and 5 bases from J, the gap between germline ends came to 4 bases. CDR1 is SQVTM, CDR2 ANQGSEA, per germline. For the CDR3, the DNA is TGCAGCGTTGATCGGGAGACCCAGTACTTC. As protein: CSVDRETQYF.

This chain joins TRBV5-1 and TRBJ2-7; no reliable D call. Germline CDR1 SGHRS, CDR2 YFSETQ. The CDR3 sequence is 16 residues long. V shed 1 base and J shed 2 bases, with 16 bases lying between them. The CDR3 spells CASSLFSPAGPYEQYF. In DNA, the CDR3 is TGCGCCAGCAGCTTGTTTTCTCCTGCAGGCCCCTACGAGCAGTACTTC.

With respect to this clone: The same CDR3 can be traced to other DNA sequences in this sample. The rearrangement links TRBV10-3 to TRBJ1-1, with unresolved D. Between the trimmed V and J ends, which lost 8 bases and 1 base, there was a span of 5 bases. From germline, CDR1 is ENHRY and CDR2 SYGVKD. The length of the CDR3 is 11 residues. The CDR3 coding sequence is TGTGCCATCGCAGGGAACACTGAAGCTTTCTTT. Its translation is CAIAGNTEAFF.

This clone was seen just once. The chain links TRBV28 to TRBJ2-3; D gene uncertain. Germline-derived CDR1 and CDR2 are MDHEN and SYDVKM. CDR3 size: 13 residues. Trimming left V 5 bases short and J 2 bases short, with 8 bases between. The CDR3 spells CASSPGHTDTQYF. CDR3 DNA: TGTGCCAGCAGTCCCGGCCACACAGATACGCAGTATTTT.